This T cell receptor (beta chain) was retrieved from a study of blood T cell repertoires in COVID-19 (dated by TCRdb to the early 2020s). About the study as a whole: The collaborator samples originated in the United States, Italy and Spain and spanned the acute and convalescent phases of COVID-19. The material from the prospective study consisted of cDNA or gDNA derived from T cells, B-cell-depleted T cells, or PBMCs. Deeply sampled blood TCRbeta repertoires from subjects exposed to, actively infected with, or recovered from COVID-19 were included in the dataset. The repertoires were released in a freely available public database meant as a resource for research on the immune response to SARS-CoV-2. Samples were obtained from the ongoing ImmuneRACE study (first 160 participants) and from 1,200 or so subjects provided by 6 global collaborators. Sample metadata almost always included a de-identified subject ID, COVID-19 status, age in years and sex. Where available, HLA class I and class II types were taken from metadata supplied by the sample provider and were not determined by assay-based typing. What the authors observed across the whole study: The amount of clinical and demographic metadata varied by source and participant and was provided uncurated.

The CDR3 measures 17 amino acids from cysteine to phenylalanine. The entry retains the CDR3 DNA only, 51 bases that are in frame from base 1. Enrolling through a virtual design, the prospective study's participants ranged in age from about 18 to 100 years and lived across 24 United States geographic areas. Cohort assignment in the prospective study relied on participant-reported clinical history from a screening survey and a study questionnaire. A participant counted as exposed if, within 2 weeks of entering the study, that participant had been in contact with someone who had a PCR-confirmed or clinician-diagnosed COVID-19 case. Each participant in the prospective study had whole blood, serum and a nasopharyngeal or oropharyngeal swab collected by mobile phlebotomists. Prospective study participants could optionally give additional blood draws and questionnaires over a 2-month period. Before DNA extraction, blood samples from the prospective study were shipped at room temperature or frozen.

In regard to this clone: What antigen it recognizes has not been identified. Base qualities are missing; no much larger clone stands one base away.

TCRbeta CDR3 regions were amplified from genomic DNA using the immunoSEQ Assay, a bias-controlled multiplex PCR. Per the source publication's procedure: The number of nucleated cells in each sample was estimated from the amplification of reference gene primers within the assay. Sequence reads were collapsed and filtered to measure the absolute abundance of every unique TCRbeta CDR3 rearrangement. For each sample, productive Simpson clonality was calculated as the square root of Simpson's diversity index over productive rearrangements. This immuneACCESS table, as held by TCRdb, lists in-frame sequences with V and J called but not all clones. Of the missing ones, under half trace to an unresolved V gene in checked studies; the others have no known cause. For V, J and clone size, that table is used; D and trimming come from the DNA. Within this sample are roughly 240,000 clones, with about four fifths of them counted one time only. The ten biggest clones cover about 3.6% of the sample.

The sequenced sample was PBMCs or T cells enriched from blood (not recorded which). The chain uses TRBV7-5 and TRBJ1-2; TRBD1 is the table's D call, not checked against the DNA. TRBV7-5 is tagged as a pseudogene. This clonotype was sampled from a woman between 40 and 55 years old who had been exposed to COVID-19. The CDR3 reads as follows: CARSVLTNRGRNYGYTF. The nucleotide sequence is given as TGTGCCAGAAGCGTTTTGACGAACAGGGGGCGTAACTATGGCTACACCTTC.